These T cell receptor beta chains were read from a single sample in a study of cytomegalovirus exposure and HLA in healthy donors. Profiled with immunoSEQ multiplex PCR; TCRdb holds only in-frame clones, not every one. Found here are roughly 89,000 clones, about 75% of them singletons; the top ten hold around 10%. The material sequenced was PBMCs. These receptors were obtained from a man aged 25 to 45 in good health and CMV-seropositive. Each CDR3 is given with its conserved first and last residue. D genes are given only for firm matches. Some rows have no size entry. The others give once, few or many, or a class for an expanded clone.

>TRBJ2-6|TRBV19|.|.
CASSRAQGAGANVLTF
TGTGCCAGTAGTAGAGCTCAGGGTGCCGGGGCCAACGTCCTGACTTTC
>TRBJ2-7|TRBV7-9|TRBD1|few
CASSLKDRGSYEQYF
TGTGCCAGCAGCCTTAAGGACAGGGGTTCCTACGAGCAGTACTTC
>TRBJ2-1|TRBV18|.|.
CASSPRNYNEQFF
TGTGCCAGCTCACCCAGGAATTACAATGAGCAGTTCTTC
>TRBJ1-2|TRBV6-1|.|.
CASSRERKNYGYTF
TGTGCCAGCAGCCGAGAACGTAAAAACTATGGCTACACCTTC
>TRBJ2-3|TRBV2|TRBD1|.
CASSVGQVGDTQYF
TGTGCCAGCAGTGTGGGACAGGTGGGAGATACGCAGTATTTT
>TRBJ1-2|TRBV5-6|.|many
CASSLGGTAVYGYTF
TGTGCCAGCAGCTTGGGGGGTACAGCGGTCTATGGCTACACCTTC
>TRBJ2-2|TRBV5-6|.|.
CASSHSTGELFF
TGTGCCAGCAGCCACAGCACCGGGGAGCTGTTTTTT
>TRBJ2-3|TRBV7-9|.|once
CASSFSIAADTQYF
TGTGCCAGCAGCTTTAGTATCGCCGCAGATACGCAGTATTTT
>TRBJ2-5|TRBV2|TRBD1|few
CAIYRDRGTLYQETQYF
TGTGCCATCTACCGGGACAGGGGTACGTTGTACCAAGAGACCCAGTACTTC
>TRBJ2-2|TRBV4-3|.|.
CASSQGGGGRGFSGELFF
TGCGCCAGCAGCCAAGGCGGGGGCGGCAGGGGTTTTTCCGGGGAGCTGTTTTTT
>TRBJ1-5|TRBV7-9|.|.
CSSSFINQPQHF
TGTTCCAGCAGCTTTATAAATCAGCCCCAGCATTTT
>TRBJ1-1|TRBV5-1|TRBD1|.
CASTESGTGDTEAFF
TGCGCCAGCACCGAATCTGGGACAGGGGACACTGAAGCTTTCTTT
>TRBJ2-7|TRBV5-4|.|few
CASSSEPRLALISYEQYF
TGTGCCAGCAGCTCAGAGCCCCGTCTAGCGCTGATCTCCTACGAGCAGTACTTC
>TRBJ2-6|TRBV15|TRBD1|.
CATSPSLGTGGARSGANVLTF
TGTGCCACCAGCCCAAGTCTAGGGACAGGGGGCGCGAGGTCTGGGGCCAACGTCCTGACTTTC
>TRBJ2-1|TRBV11-2|.|.
CASSSSGLLRGLRDEQFF
TGTGCCAGCAGCTCCTCCGGCTTGCTGCGGGGTCTTCGCGATGAGCAGTTCTTC
>TRBJ2-7|TRBV7-9|.|.
CASSLGLLTYEQYF
TGTGCCAGCAGCCTGGGACTCCTAACCTACGAGCAGTACTTC
>TRBJ2-7|TRBV5-1|.|.
CASSLGQVSYEQYF
TGCGCCAGCAGCTTGGGACAGGTCTCCTACGAGCAGTACTTC
>TRBJ1-4|TRBV1|.|.
CTSSQECPQDRATNEKLFF
TGCACCAGCAGCCAAGAGTGTCCCCAAGACAGAGCAACTAATGAAAAACTGTTTTTT
>TRBJ1-1|TRBV10-3|.|few
CAITPTELNTEAFF
TGTGCCATCACCCCGACAGAGTTAAACACTGAAGCTTTCTTT
>TRBJ1-4|TRBV4-3|.|.
CASSQVGGGGDKLFF
TGCGCCAGCAGCCAAGTTGGGGGCGGGGGGGACAAACTGTTTTTT
>TRBJ2-6|TRBV9|TRBD2|once
CASSVLAGPGGANVLTF
TGTGCCAGCAGCGTATTAGCGGGACCGGGTGGGGCCAACGTCCTGACTTTC
>TRBJ2-7|TRBV7-3|TRBD2|.
CASSLERGDSYEQYF
TGTGCCAGCAGCTTAGAGCGGGGGGACTCCTACGAGCAGTACTTC
>TRBJ1-4|TRBV9|.|.
CASSPMVPGGGEKLFF
TGTGCCAGCAGCCCCATGGTTCCCGGGGGAGGTGAAAAACTGTTTTTT
>TRBJ1-2|TRBV7-9|.|.
CASRTTSGGGADGYTF
TGTGCCAGCAGAACCACCTCGGGTGGTGGGGCAGATGGCTACACCTTC
>TRBJ2-3|TRBV6-4|.|.
CASSESGTDTQYF
TGTGCCAGCAGTGAAAGCGGCACAGATACGCAGTATTTT
>TRBJ1-2|TRBV29-1|.|once
CSVTGQPLYGYTF
TGCAGCGTTACCGGACAGCCACTATATGGCTACACCTTC
>TRBJ1-4|TRBV9|.|few
CASSLGLSNEKLFF
TGTGCCAGCAGCCTGGGACTGAGTAATGAAAAACTGTTTTTT
>TRBJ1-2|TRBV11-2|.|.
CASSLLGVANYGYTF
TGTGCCAGCAGCTTGTTAGGGGTTGCAAACTATGGCTACACCTTC
>TRBJ2-7|TRBV29-1|.|.
CSVQEGAGYEQYF
TGCAGCGTACAGGAGGGGGCAGGTTACGAGCAGTACTTC
>TRBJ1-5|TRBV2|.|.
CASTGPRGNQPQHF
TGTGCCAGCACAGGTCCGAGGGGCAATCAGCCCCAGCATTTT